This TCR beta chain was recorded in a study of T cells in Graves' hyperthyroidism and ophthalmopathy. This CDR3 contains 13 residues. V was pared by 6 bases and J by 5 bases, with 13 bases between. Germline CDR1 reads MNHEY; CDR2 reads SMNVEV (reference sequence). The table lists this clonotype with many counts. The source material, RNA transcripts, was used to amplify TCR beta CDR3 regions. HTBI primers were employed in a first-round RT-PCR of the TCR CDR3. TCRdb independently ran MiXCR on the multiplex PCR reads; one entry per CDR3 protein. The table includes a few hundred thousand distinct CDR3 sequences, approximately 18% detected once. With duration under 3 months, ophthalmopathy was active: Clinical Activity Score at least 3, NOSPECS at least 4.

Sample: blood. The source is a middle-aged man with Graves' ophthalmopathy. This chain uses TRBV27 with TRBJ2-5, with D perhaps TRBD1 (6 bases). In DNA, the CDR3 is TGTGCCAGCAGCCTTAATAGGGGGGAGACCCAGTACTTC. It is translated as CASSLNRGETQYF.